Detailed here is one T cell receptor beta chain. Its antigen is undetermined. The data originate from a study of circulating and synovial CD4+ cells in juvenile arthritis. Whole-study findings and limits: Measured synovium overlap likely understates the true shared repertoire. Some such blood samples were as oligoclonal as synovium. T cell genome counts differed by at least an order of magnitude between CPL and CD4 samples.

Clones were read by immunoSEQ multiplex PCR, and TCRdb kept only the in-frame ones, dropping some. The data contain 1,200 to 1,500 clones, approximately 85% of them singletons. Patients with active juvenile idiopathic arthritis donated these samples. The CDR3 runs to 13 residues. Germline values: CDR1 ENHRY, CDR2 SYGVKD. V gave up 1 base and J gave up 5 bases, with 7 bases separating them. The chain has TRBV10-3 and TRBJ2-3; D gene unclear. The sequence derives from a human donor with juvenile idiopathic arthritis. The sample comprised HLA-DR+ CD4+ T cells from blood. As for subset: circulating pathogenic-like lymphocytes, sorted as HLA-DR+CD14-CD3+CD4+CD25low/- blood T cells. The CDR3 is CAISELIRDTQYF. The CDR3 bases are TGTGCCATCAGTGAGTTAATCAGAGATACGCAGTATTTT.